A selection of T cell receptor beta chains follows, all from one sample in a study of blood T cell repertoires in COVID-19. Data came from immunoSEQ multiplex PCR; TCRdb stores just in-frame clones and leaves some out. The data show over 300,000 clones, 65% to 90% seen once. The sample was peripheral blood. Source of these receptors: a human donor in a cohort sampled during active COVID-19. CDR3s include the opening cysteine and the closing phenylalanine or tryptophan. A D gene is named only where the DNA matches it firmly. Clone size is stated in some rows and not others, as once, few, many or a class when expanded.

len	v_gene	d_gene	abundance	j_gene	CDR3aa	CDR3nt
16	TRBV6-5	-	few	TRBJ2-2	CASSYGLEQGSGELFF	TGTGCCAGCAGTTACGGGTTGGAACAGGGATCCGGGGAGCTGTTTTTT
14	TRBV2	-	-	TRBJ1-5	CASTGREKGQPQHF	TGTGCCAGCACCGGGAGGGAGAAAGGTCAGCCCCAGCATTTT
22	TRBV30	-	-	TRBJ2-6	CAWTYLPLFIQGGEAGANVLTF	TGTGCCTGGACCTACTTACCCCTGTTTATACAGGGAGGGGAGGCTGGGGCCAACGTCCTGACTTTC
14	TRBV7-9	TRBD1	-	TRBJ2-2	CASARGGDTGELFF	TGTGCCAGCGCGCGAGGGGGCGACACCGGGGAGCTGTTTTTT
12	TRBV3-1/TRBV3-2	TRBD2	-	TRBJ2-1	CASSRTSSEQFF	TGTGCCAGCAGTCGGACTAGCTCTGAGCAGTTCTTC
13	TRBV12-3/TRBV12-4	-	-	TRBJ1-1	CATKLVRGTEAFF	TGTGCCACCAAACTGGTCCGGGGCACTGAAGCTTTCTTT
13	TRBV5-4	-	-	TRBJ1-6	CASSLEGNSPLHF	TGTGCCAGCAGCTTGGAGGGGAATTCACCCCTCCACTTT
15	TRBV10-3	TRBD1	-	TRBJ2-3	CAISDRQGGTDTQYF	TGTGCCATCAGCGATCGACAGGGGGGTACAGATACGCAGTATTTT
15	TRBV4-2	-	few	TRBJ2-7	CASSPGEGPAYEQYF	TGTGCCAGCAGCCCAGGGGAGGGACCAGCCTACGAGCAGTACTTC
15	TRBV6-5	-	-	TRBJ1-5	CASRPQKYSNQPQHF	TGTGCCAGCAGACCACAGAAATATAGCAATCAGCCCCAGCATTTT
13	TRBV12-3/TRBV12-4	-	few	TRBJ1-4	CASSVRENEKLFF	TGTGCCAGCAGTGTTAGAGAAAATGAAAAACTGTTTTTT
15	TRBV2	-	few	TRBJ2-5	CASSELEGAQETQYF	TGTGCCAGCAGTGAGCTGGAGGGGGCGCAAGAGACCCAGTACTTC
15	TRBV30	TRBD2	-	TRBJ2-3	CARGAPRGGSDTQYF	TGTGCGAGGGGAGCGCCGCGGGGGGGGAGTGATACGCAGTATTTT
12	TRBV7-3	-	-	TRBJ1-1	CASGGRNTEAFF	TGTGCCAGCGGAGGTAGGAACACTGAAGCTTTCTTT
19	TRBV27	TRBD1	-	TRBJ1-6	CASSRKPGQGSSYNSPLHF	TGTGCCAGCAGTCGAAAGCCGGGACAGGGGAGCTCCTATAATTCACCCCTCCACTTT
13	TRBV10-3	-	once	TRBJ2-7	CAIRTESSYEQYF	TGTGCCATCAGGACAGAATCCTCCTACGAGCAGTACTTC
14	TRBV27	-	-	TRBJ1-1	CASSWSGDGSEAFF	TGTGCCAGCAGTTGGTCTGGAGACGGAAGTGAAGCTTTCTTT
15	TRBV30	-	many	TRBJ2-4	CAWSTWGVAKNIQYF	TGTGCCTGGAGTACCTGGGGCGTAGCCAAAAACATTCAGTACTTC
16	TRBV19	TRBD1	few	TRBJ2-3	CASSLRTGEGADTQYF	TGTGCCAGTAGTCTCCGGACAGGGGAAGGGGCAGATACGCAGTATTTT
16	TRBV5-6	-	-	TRBJ2-2	CASSLPRVANTGELFF	TGTGCCAGCAGCTTGCCGCGAGTTGCGAACACCGGGGAGCTGTTTTTT
16	TRBV9	-	-	TRBJ1-6	CASSVGGQAYNSPLHF	TGTGCCAGCAGCGTCGGGGGGCAAGCCTATAATTCACCCCTCCACTTT
15	TRBV19	TRBD1	-	TRBJ1-4	CASSIGTEEPEKLFF	TGTGCCAGTAGTATCGGGACAGAAGAACCAGAAAAACTGTTTTTT
15	TRBV18	TRBD1	few	TRBJ1-6	CASSKTGDPYSPLHF	TGTGCCAGCTCGAAGACAGGGGACCCCTATTCACCCCTCCACTTT
16	TRBV5-1	TRBD1	-	TRBJ1-3	CASSLGTGGFGNTIYF	TGCGCCAGCAGCTTAGGGACAGGGGGCTTTGGAAACACCATATATTTT
15	TRBV6-4	-	-	TRBJ2-2	CATPMTSVNTGELFF	TGTGCCACCCCAATGACCAGCGTAAACACCGGGGAGCTGTTTTTT
14	TRBV6-5	TRBD1	-	TRBJ1-2	CASSRQGQVYGYTF	TGTGCCAGCAGCCGACAGGGGCAAGTCTATGGCTACACCTTC
11	TRBV20-1	-	-	TRBJ1-4	CSASGGDKLFF	TGCAGTGCAAGTGGGGGGGACAAACTGTTTTTT
15	TRBV19	TRBD2	-	TRBJ2-7	CASSGSGGLSYEQYF	TGTGCCAGTAGTGGATCGGGGGGGCTCTCCTACGAGCAGTACTTC
15	TRBV2	TRBD1	-	TRBJ2-1	CASSEEQGDYNEQFF	TGTGCCAGCAGTGAAGAGCAGGGGGACTACAATGAGCAGTTCTTC
16	TRBV19	-	-	TRBJ1-1	CASSIDYASMNTEAFF	TGTGCCAGTAGTATAGATTACGCGTCCATGAACACTGAAGCTTTCTTT
15	TRBV6-2/TRBV6-3	-	-	TRBJ2-2	CASSSGLPNTGELFF	TGTGCCAGCAGCTCCGGACTCCCGAACACCGGGGAGCTGTTTTTT
15	TRBV14	-	-	TRBJ2-6	CASSQRGAGANVLTF	TGTGCCAGCAGCCAACGGGGAGCTGGGGCCAACGTCCTGACTTTC
17	TRBV6-2/TRBV6-3	TRBD2	few	TRBJ2-2	CASSRKGAGPGTGELFF	TGTGCCAGCAGCCGAAAGGGAGCGGGGCCGGGGACCGGGGAGCTGTTTTTT
15	TRBV9	TRBD1	-	TRBJ2-4	CASSVWDRVGGIQYF	TGTGCCAGCAGCGTATGGGACAGGGTCGGAGGCATTCAGTACTTC
15	TRBV13	-	-	TRBJ1-4	CASSLSGRSSEKLFF	TGTGCCAGCAGCTTGTCGGGGAGGTCGAGTGAAAAACTGTTTTTT
19	TRBV6-4	TRBD1	-	TRBJ1-4	CASSAPGQGILGLLEKLFF	TGTGCCAGCAGTGCTCCGGGACAGGGGATTTTGGGCTTACTCGAAAAACTGTTTTTT
13	TRBV10-1	-	few	TRBJ1-2	CASSESGRYGYTF	TGCGCCAGCAGTGAGTCCGGGAGATATGGCTACACCTTC
12	TRBV24-1	-	-	TRBJ1-5	CATSEANQPQHF	TGTGCCACCAGTGAGGCCAATCAGCCCCAGCATTTT
15	TRBV25-1	TRBD1	once	TRBJ2-5	CASSEWTGEKETQYF	TGTGCCAGCAGTGAATGGACAGGGGAAAAAGAGACCCAGTACTTC
14	TRBV27	-	-	TRBJ2-1	CASSPSRIYNEQFF	TGTGCCAGCAGCCCCTCGAGGATCTACAATGAGCAGTTCTTC